The rows below give T cell receptor beta chains drawn from one sample of a study of breast tumors, draining lymph nodes, adjacent tissues. TCRdb processed the multiplex PCR reads anew with MiXCR; each CDR3 protein has one entry. The table records around 250,000 distinct CDR3 sequences, less than 45% of them present only once. Sequenced: axillary lymph node tissue. The receptors here all came from a female donor with breast cancer. Some clones in this sample may be carry-over from other donors' samples. CDR3s include the opening cysteine and the closing phenylalanine or tryptophan. A D gene is named only where the DNA matches it firmly. The listing skips clone size in some rows; elsewhere it reads once, few, many or a size class.

J,V,size,length,D,CDR3,DNA
TRBJ2-1,TRBV10-2,-,21,-,CATTEGIRPGISARYYNEQFF,TGCGCCACCACCGAGGGGATACGGCCGGGTATTAGCGCGAGATACTACAATGAGCAGTTCTTC
TRBJ2-3,TRBV24-1,-,13,TRBD2,CATAGGSTDTHYF,TGTGCCACAGCGGGCGGGAGCACAGATACACACTATTTT
TRBJ2-7,TRBV6-5,many,16,-,CASSYSSPRGSYEQYF,TGTGCCAGCAGTTACTCGAGTCCGAGGGGTTCCTACGAGCAGTACTTC
TRBJ1-5,TRBV20-1,many,15,TRBD1,CSASTGTGAGQPQHF,TGCAGTGCCTCGACCGGGACAGGGGCCGGGCAGCCCCAGCATTTT
TRBJ2-3,TRBV20-1,many,17,-,CSASPTPGTGGTDTQYF,TGCAGTGCTAGTCCAACCCCCGGGACTGGAGGCACAGATACGCAGTATTTT
TRBJ2-1,TRBV6-6,few,16,TRBD2,CASSHSTSGGGNEQFF,TGTGCCAGCAGTCACTCGACTAGCGGGGGGGGGAATGAGCAGTTCTTC
TRBJ2-5,TRBV7-9,-,14,TRBD1,CASSNRGRQETQYF,TGTGCCAGCAGCAACAGGGGGAGGCAAGAGACCCAGTACTTC
TRBJ1-3,TRBV19,few,17,-,CASSPRTVRISGNTIYF,TGTGCCAGTAGTCCCCGGACAGTTCGGATCTCTGGAAACACCATATATTTT
TRBJ2-7,TRBV12-5,many,14,TRBD1,CASGPSGTGYEQYF,TGTGCTAGTGGACCCTCCGGGACAGGGTACGAGCAGTACTTC
TRBJ2-2,TRBV9,-,15,-,CASSVVVGRTGELFF,TGTGCCAGCAGCGTAGTAGTGGGGAGGACCGGGGAGCTGTTTTTT
TRBJ2-1,TRBV29-1,many,14,-,CSARIQRSYNEQFF,TGCAGCGCTCGAATACAGAGGTCCTACAATGAGCAGTTCTTC
TRBJ2-5,TRBV4-1,many,18,TRBD2,CASSQESGTSGMGETQYF,TGCGCCAGCAGCCAAGAGTCCGGGACTAGCGGGATGGGAGAGACCCAGTACTTC
TRBJ2-5,TRBV27,many,12,-,CASSRVLGTQYF,TGTGCCAGCAGTCGGGTGCTAGGGACCCAGTACTTC
TRBJ2-3,TRBV4-3,many,14,TRBD1,CASSPGGGTDTQYF,TGCGCCAGCAGCCCAGGGGGAGGCACAGATACGCAGTATTTT
TRBJ2-7,TRBV28,-,11,-,CASSFNYEQYF,TGTGCCAGCAGTTTTAATTACGAGCAGTACTTC
TRBJ1-2,TRBV20-1,many,15,-,CSARAWTLSNYGYTF,TGCAGTGCTAGAGCTTGGACACTTTCCAACTATGGCTACACCTTC
TRBJ1-2,TRBV6-2/TRBV6-3,many,15,-,CASMRGRGVGYGYTF,TGTGCCAGCATGCGAGGGAGGGGAGTAGGATATGGCTACACCTTC
TRBJ1-2,TRBV12-3/TRBV12-4,-,15,-,CASSLPRLPAYGYTF,TGTGCCAGCAGTTTACCTAGACTTCCCGCCTATGGCTACACCTTC
TRBJ2-7,TRBV15,many,13,-,CATSRAQADEQYF,TGTGCCACCAGCAGAGCACAAGCGGACGAGCAGTACTTC
TRBJ2-5,TRBV10-2,once,14,TRBD2,CASSGREGRGTQYF,TGCGCCAGCAGTGGGCGGGAGGGGCGCGGGACCCAGTACTTC
TRBJ2-7,TRBV4-3,many,15,TRBD1,CASSQSGTGRDEQYF,TGCGCCAGCAGCCAGAGCGGGACAGGGCGAGACGAGCAGTACTTC
TRBJ1-2,TRBV7-3,-,16,-,CASSQPSGTTNYGYTF,TGTGCCAGCAGCCAACCTTCCGGAACGACCAACTATGGCTACACCTTC
TRBJ1-5,TRBV3-1,-,13,TRBD1,CASSQGGQSPQHF,TGTGCCAGCAGCCAAGGGGGACAGTCGCCCCAGCATTTT
TRBJ1-5,TRBV30,-,13,-,CAWSVVGTQPQHF,TGTGCCTGGAGTGTTGTGGGCACTCAGCCCCAGCATTTT
TRBJ2-1,TRBV24-1,-,11,-,CATSEAIEQFF,TGTGCCACCAGTGAGGCTATTGAGCAGTTCTTC
TRBJ2-1,TRBV12-3/TRBV12-4,many,16,-,CASSFSGRGKEGEQFF,TGTGCCAGCAGTTTTAGTGGTAGGGGGAAGGAAGGCGAGCAGTTCTTC
TRBJ2-5,TRBV5-1,many,16,TRBD1,CASSLARQGPQETQYF,TGCGCCAGCAGCTTGGCACGACAGGGCCCCCAAGAGACCCAGTACTTC
TRBJ2-2,TRBV9,many,14,-,CASSVVVDTGELFF,TGTGCCAGCAGCGTAGTGGTCGACACCGGGGAGCTGTTTTTT
TRBJ1-4,TRBV29-1,-,12,TRBD1,CSVRGQGEKLFF,TGCAGCGTTCGGGGACAGGGGGAAAAACTGTTTTTT
TRBJ2-4,TRBV20-1,-,15,TRBD1,CSATSRDSTKNIQYF,TGCAGTGCTACAAGCCGGGACAGCACCAAAAACATTCAGTACTTC
TRBJ2-3,TRBV20-1,many,12,-,CSARTITDTQYF,TGCAGTGCTAGAACCATCACAGATACGCAGTATTTT
TRBJ2-2,TRBV19,many,15,-,CASSITGGGTGELFF,TGTGCCAGTAGTATAACAGGGGGAGGGACCGGGGAGCTGTTTTTT
TRBJ2-3,TRBV5-1,-,15,TRBD2,CASGLAGPSTDTQYF,TGCGCCAGCGGGCTAGCGGGACCTAGCACAGATACGCAGTATTTT
TRBJ1-6,TRBV27,-,15,TRBD1,CASSRTGSANSPLHF,TGTGCCAGCAGCCGGACAGGGAGTGCAAATTCACCCCTCCACTTT
TRBJ1-5,TRBV6-1,many,10,-,CASGYQPQHF,TGTGCCAGCGGTTATCAGCCCCAGCATTTT
TRBJ2-6,TRBV5-4,few,19,-,CASSLDSPSYSSGANVLTF,TGTGCCAGCAGCCTCGACAGTCCTAGTTACTCTTCTGGGGCCAACGTCCTGACTTTC
TRBJ1-6,TRBV7-2,few,16,-,CASSPGGSSYNSPLHF,TGTGCCAGCAGCCCGGGAGGGAGCTCCTATAATTCACCCCTCCACTTT
TRBJ2-3,TRBV24-1,-,16,TRBD2,CATSPTSGGARDTQYF,TGTGCCACCAGTCCCACTAGCGGGGGGGCGAGGGATACGCAGTATTTT
TRBJ1-2,TRBV10-3,many,14,-,CAIRPTGINYGYTF,TGTGCCATCAGGCCCACAGGGATTAACTATGGCTACACCTTC
TRBJ1-2,TRBV10-3,-,12,-,CAISYPARGYTF,TGTGCCATCAGTTACCCTGCTAGGGGCTACACCTTC
TRBJ1-4,TRBV7-2,once,16,TRBD1,CASSLAGGTGEEKLFF,TGTGCCAGCAGCTTAGCGGGAGGGACAGGGGAAGAAAAACTGTTTTTT
TRBJ1-6,TRBV6-6,many,15,-,CASSYSHATNSPLHF,TGTGCCAGCAGTTACTCACATGCGACAAATTCACCCCTCCACTTT
TRBJ2-7,TRBV4-3,many,15,-,CASSQDTVVWDEQYF,TGCGCCAGCAGCCAAGATACAGTCGTTTGGGACGAGCAGTACTTC
TRBJ1-6,TRBV20-1,many,17,TRBD1,CSARDLGAGTGYSPLHF,TGCAGTGCTAGAGATTTAGGGGCGGGGACAGGGTATTCACCCCTCCACTTT
TRBJ1-6,TRBV14,-,14,TRBD1,CASSPRTGNSPLHF,TGTGCCAGCAGCCCCCGGACAGGGAATTCACCCCTCCACTTT
TRBJ1-5,TRBV5-6,many,15,-,CASSLGFTGNQPQHF,TGTGCCAGCAGCTTGGGTTTCACGGGAAATCAGCCCCAGCATTTT
TRBJ2-5,TRBV7-9,many,17,-,CASSAGGEGNGKETQYF,TGTGCCAGCAGCGCCGGTGGGGAAGGGAATGGGAAAGAGACCCAGTACTTC
TRBJ2-1,TRBV4-2,few,13,-,CAGSQVRPNEQFF,TGTGCCGGCAGCCAAGTACGTCCCAATGAGCAGTTCTTC
TRBJ1-2,TRBV29-1,-,13,-,CSVEDAPGNGYTF,TGCAGCGTTGAAGATGCCCCCGGTAATGGCTACACCTTC
TRBJ2-5,TRBV6-1,few,13,-,CASSQWGGETQYF,TGTGCCAGCAGTCAATGGGGGGGCGAGACCCAGTACTTC